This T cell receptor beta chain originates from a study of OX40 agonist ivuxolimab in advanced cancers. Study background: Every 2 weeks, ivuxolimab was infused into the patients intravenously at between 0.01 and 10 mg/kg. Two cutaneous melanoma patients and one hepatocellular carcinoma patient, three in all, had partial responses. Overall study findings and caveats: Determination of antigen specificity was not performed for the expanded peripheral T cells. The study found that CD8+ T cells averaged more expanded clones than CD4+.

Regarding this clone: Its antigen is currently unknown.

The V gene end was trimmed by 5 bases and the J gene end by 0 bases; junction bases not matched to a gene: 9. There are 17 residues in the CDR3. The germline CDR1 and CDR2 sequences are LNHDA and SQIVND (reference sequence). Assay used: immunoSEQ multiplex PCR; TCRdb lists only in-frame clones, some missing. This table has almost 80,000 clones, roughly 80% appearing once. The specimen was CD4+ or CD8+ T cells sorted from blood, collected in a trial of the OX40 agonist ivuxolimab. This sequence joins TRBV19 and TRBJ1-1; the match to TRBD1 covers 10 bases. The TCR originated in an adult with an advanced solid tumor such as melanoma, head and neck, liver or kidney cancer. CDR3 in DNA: TGTGCCAGTAGTGCCGACAGGGGGCGCAGAATGAACACTGAAGCTTTCTTT. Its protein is CASSADRGRRMNTEAFF.